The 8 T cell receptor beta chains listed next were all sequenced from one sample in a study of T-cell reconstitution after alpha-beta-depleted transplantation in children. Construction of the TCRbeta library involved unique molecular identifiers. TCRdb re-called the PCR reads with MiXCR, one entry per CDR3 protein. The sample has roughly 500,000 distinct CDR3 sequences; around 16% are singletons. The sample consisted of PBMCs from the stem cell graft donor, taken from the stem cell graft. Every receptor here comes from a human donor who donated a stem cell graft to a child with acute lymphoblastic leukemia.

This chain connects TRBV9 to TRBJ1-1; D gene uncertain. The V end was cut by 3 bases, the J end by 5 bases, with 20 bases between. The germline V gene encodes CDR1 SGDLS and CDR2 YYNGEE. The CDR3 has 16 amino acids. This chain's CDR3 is CASSAWTGLVGTEAFF. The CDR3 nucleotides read TGTGCCAGCAGCGCTTGGACCGGGCTAGTGGGAACTGAAGCTTTCTTT.

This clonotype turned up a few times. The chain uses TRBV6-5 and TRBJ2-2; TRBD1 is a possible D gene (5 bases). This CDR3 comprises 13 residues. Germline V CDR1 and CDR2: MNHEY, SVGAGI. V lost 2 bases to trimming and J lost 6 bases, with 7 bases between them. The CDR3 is CASSYLGAGELFF. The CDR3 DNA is TGTGCCAGCAGTTACCTAGGGGCCGGGGAGCTGTTTTTT.

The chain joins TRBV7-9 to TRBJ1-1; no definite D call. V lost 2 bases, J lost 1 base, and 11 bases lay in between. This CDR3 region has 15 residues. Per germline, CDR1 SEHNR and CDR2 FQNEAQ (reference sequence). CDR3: CASSLRSSTNTEAFF. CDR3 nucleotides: TGTGCCAGCAGCTTACGCAGCTCCACGAACACTGAAGCTTTCTTT.

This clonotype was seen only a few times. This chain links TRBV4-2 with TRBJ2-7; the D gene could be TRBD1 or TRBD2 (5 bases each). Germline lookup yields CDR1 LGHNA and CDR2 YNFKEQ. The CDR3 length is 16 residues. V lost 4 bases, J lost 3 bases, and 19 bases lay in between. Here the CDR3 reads CASSPSPGTPIYEQYF. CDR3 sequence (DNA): TGTGCCAGCAGCCCATCACCGGGGACCCCTATCTACGAGCAGTACTTC.

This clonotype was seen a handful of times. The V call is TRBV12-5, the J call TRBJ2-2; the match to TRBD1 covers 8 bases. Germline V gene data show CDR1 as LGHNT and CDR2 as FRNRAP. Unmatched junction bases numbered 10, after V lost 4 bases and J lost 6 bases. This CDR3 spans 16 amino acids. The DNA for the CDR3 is TGTGCTAGTGGTTGGTGGCGGACAGGGATATCCGGGGAGCTGTTTTTT. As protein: CASGWWRTGISGELFF.

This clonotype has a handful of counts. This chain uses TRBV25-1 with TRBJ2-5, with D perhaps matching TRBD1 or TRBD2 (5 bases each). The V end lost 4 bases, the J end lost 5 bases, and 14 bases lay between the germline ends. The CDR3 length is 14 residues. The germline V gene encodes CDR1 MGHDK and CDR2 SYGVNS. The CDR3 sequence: CASSGSGQGETQYF. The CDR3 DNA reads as TGTGCCAGCAGTGGATCGGGGCAGGGCGAGACCCAGTACTTC.

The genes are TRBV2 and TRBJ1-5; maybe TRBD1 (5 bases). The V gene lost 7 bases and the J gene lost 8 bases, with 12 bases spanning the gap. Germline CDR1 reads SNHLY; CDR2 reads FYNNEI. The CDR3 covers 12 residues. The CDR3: CASTAQGEPQHF. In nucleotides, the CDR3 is TGTGCCAGCACCGCCCAGGGTGAGCCCCAGCATTTT.

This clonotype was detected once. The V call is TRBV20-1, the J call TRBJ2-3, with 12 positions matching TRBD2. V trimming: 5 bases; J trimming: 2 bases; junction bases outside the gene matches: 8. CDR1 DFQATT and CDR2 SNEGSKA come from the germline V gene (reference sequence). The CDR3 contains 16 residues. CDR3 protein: CSAGPTSGRATDTQYF. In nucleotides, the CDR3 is TGCAGTGCTGGGCCGACTAGCGGGAGAGCCACAGATACGCAGTATTTT.